The 29 T cell receptor beta chains given below trace back to one sample, sequenced in a study of T cell changes during pregnancy in multiple sclerosis. Profiled with immunoSEQ multiplex PCR; TCRdb holds only in-frame clones, not every one. The sample holds 130,000 or so clones, roughly 97% seen once. Sequencing was performed on peripheral blood, taken after pregnancy. These receptors all stem from a female donor with multiple sclerosis, enrolled in a pregnancy study.

The V and J genes are TRBV27 and TRBJ2-4; maybe TRBD1 (7 bases). Germline V gene sequence: CDR1 MNHEY, CDR2 SMNVEV (reference sequence). The CDR3 contains 15 residues. Trimming cost V 4 bases and J 0 bases, with 10 bases left between them. This CDR3 is CASSSEGAAKNIQYF. In DNA, the CDR3 is TGTGCCAGCAGTTCGGAGGGGGCAGCCAAAAACATTCAGTACTTC.

The chain joins TRBV11-2 to TRBJ2-3; D gene ambiguous. Trimming stripped 1 base from V and 4 bases from J, with 9 bases between. Germline-derived CDR1 and CDR2 are SGHAT and FQNNGV. The CDR3 sequence is 14 residues long. The CDR3 loop reads CASSLGLQSDTQYF. CDR3 in DNA: TGTGCCAGCAGCTTAGGTCTACAGTCAGATACGCAGTATTTT.

Regarding this clone: Distinct nucleotide sequences in the sample also encode this CDR3. The J gene is TRBJ2-5, the V gene TRBV5-1; no clear D. CDR3 size: 14 residues. Germline CDR1 reads SGHRS; CDR2 reads YFSETQ. The V end was cut by 0 bases, the J end by 3 bases, with 9 bases between. CDR3 residues: CASSLAGSEETQYF. In DNA, the CDR3 is TGCGCCAGCAGCTTGGCTGGCAGCGAAGAGACCCAGTACTTC.

This chain connects TRBV10-3 to TRBJ1-5, with TRBD1 identical over 7 bases. Germline values: CDR1 ENHRY, CDR2 SYGVKD. The CDR3 runs 16 residues. V was pared by 2 bases and J by 2 bases, with 6 bases of the junction left unmatched. The CDR3 DNA reads TGTGCCATCAGTGAGACAGGGGTGTTGGGCAATCAGCCCCAGCATTTT. Amino acids: CAISETGVLGNQPQHF.

This chain joins TRBV7-2 and TRBJ2-7; D may be TRBD2 (5 bases). V gave up 1 base and J gave up 1 base, with 8 bases separating them. Germline V gene lookup returns CDR1 SGHTA and CDR2 FQGNSA. The CDR3 loop spans 14 amino acids. The DNA for the CDR3 is TGTGCCAGCAGCTTAGGAGGGCAGTCCTACGAGCAGTACTTC. Translation gives CASSLGGQSYEQYF.

V usage is TRBV5-4 and J usage is TRBJ2-7, with 7 bases fitting TRBD1. There are 14 residues in the CDR3. From germline, CDR1 is SGHNT and CDR2 YYREEE (reference sequence). Losses at the gene ends were 3 bases for V and 4 bases for J; bases not matched to a gene: 7. The CDR3 sequence is CASSYRPQGYEQYF. The CDR3 DNA reads TGTGCCAGCAGCTACCGACCACAGGGGTACGAGCAGTACTTC.

This chain connects TRBV27 to TRBJ1-2, with 7 bases identical to TRBD1. The CDR3 spans 13 residues. Unmatched junction bases numbered 4, after V lost 4 bases and J lost 5 bases. Germline V CDR1 and CDR2: MNHEY, SMNVEV (reference sequence). The CDR3 nucleotides are TGTGCCAGCAGTTCCTCGACAGGGTATGGCTACACCTTC. Protein sequence: CASSSSTGYGYTF.

This chain links TRBV5-8 with TRBJ1-3; D is unresolved. CDR1 is SGHTS, CDR2 YDEGEE, per germline. This CDR3 contains 18 residues. Trimming removed 3 bases at V and 0 bases at J, with 19 bases between. The CDR3 sequence is CASSWWRKKAGSGNTIYF. In nucleotides, the CDR3 is TGTGCCAGCAGCTGGTGGCGGAAAAAGGCCGGCTCTGGAAACACCATATATTTT.

The gene calls are TRBV6-4 and TRBJ2-3; 7 bases align to TRBD2. The CDR3 is 14 residues long. Looked up from germline, CDR1 is MRHNA and CDR2 is SNTAGT. Losses at the gene ends were 3 bases for V and 6 bases for J; bases not matched to a gene: 6. The CDR3 region has the DNA TGTGCCAGCAGTGAGCGGGGAGGGTATGATACGCAGTATTTT. Amino acid sequence: CASSERGGYDTQYF.

The V gene is TRBV29-1, the J gene TRBJ2-4; 7 bases map to TRBD2. This CDR3 contains 12 residues. Looked up from germline, CDR1 is SQVTM and CDR2 is ANQGSEA. V was clipped by 6 bases and J by 7 bases; unmatched bases: 6. The CDR3 region is CSVAWGGNIQYF. The CDR3 bases are TGCAGCGTCGCTTGGGGAGGGAACATTCAGTACTTC.

V and J are TRBV28 and TRBJ1-1; 8 bases fit TRBD1. Germline CDR1 MDHEN, CDR2 SYDVKM. The trim removed 6 bases at V and 4 bases at J, leaving 13 bases unmatched. The CDR3 is 16 amino acids. CDR3 sequence reads: CASSSHSTGVATEAFF. In nucleotides, the CDR3 is TGTGCCAGCAGCTCACACTCGACAGGGGTGGCCACTGAAGCTTTCTTT.

This sequence joins TRBV15 and TRBJ1-1, with D possibly being TRBD1 (6 bases). The CDR3 is made up of 13 amino acids. Trimming removed 4 bases from V and 1 base from J, with 7 bases in between. CDR1 is LNHNV and CDR2 is YYDKDF in the germline V gene (reference sequence). The CDR3 region has the DNA TGTGCCACCAGCATGACAGGGAACACTGAAGCTTTCTTT. Translating it yields CATSMTGNTEAFF.

V is TRBV28 and J is TRBJ1-2, with D perhaps TRBD1 (5 bases). Trimming pared 7 bases from V and 5 bases from J, leaving 17 bases between. The germline V gene encodes CDR1 MDHEN and CDR2 SYDVKM. The CDR3 is 14 amino acids. The CDR3 nucleotides read TGTGCCAGCACCGTCGGAGGGACGGCTTATGGCTACACCTTC. This sequence encodes CASTVGGTAYGYTF.

V and J are TRBV7-9 and TRBJ2-7; weak D call: TRBD1 (6 bases). Germline CDR1 is SEHNR and CDR2 is FQNEAQ (reference sequence). This CDR3 region has 12 residues. Between the trimmed V and J ends, which lost 7 bases and 5 bases, there was a span of 12 bases. The CDR3 DNA is TGTGCCAGCAAATTAGGGGGAGACGAGCAGTACTTC. Amino acids: CASKLGGDEQYF.

The CDR3 sequence: CASSRSSGSLGEQFF. Written as DNA, the CDR3 is TGTGCCAGCAGCCGCTCTAGCGGGAGCTTGGGTGAGCAGTTCTTC. V gene TRBV14 combines with J gene TRBJ2-1; 10 positions match TRBD2. The CDR3 consists of 15 residues. Losses at the gene ends were 4 bases for V and 9 bases for J; bases not matched to a gene: 9. Germline lookup yields CDR1 SGHDN and CDR2 FVKESK. The full variable domain, in which reference TRBV14 and TRBJ2-1 provide the parts outside the CDR3, is EAGVTQFPSHSVIEKGQTVTLRCDPISGHDNLYWYRRVMGKEIKFLLHFVKESKQDESGMPNNRFLAERTGGTYSTLKVQPAELEDSGVYFCASSRSSGSLGEQFFGPGTRLTVL.

The rearrangement joins TRBV29-1 to TRBJ2-1, with D maybe TRBD1 (5 bases). Trimming left V 2 bases short and J 7 bases short, with 12 bases between. The V gene's germline CDR1 is SQVTM and CDR2 ANQGSEA. The CDR3 is made up of 13 amino acids. This CDR3 reads CSVEQGNWNEQFF. The DNA of the CDR3 is TGCAGCGTTGAACAGGGAAATTGGAATGAGCAGTTCTTC.

The chain uses TRBV5-1 and TRBJ2-4; 8 bases agree with TRBD1. Germline V gene data show CDR1 as SGHRS and CDR2 as YFSETQ. The CDR3 consists of 20 residues. V lost 2 bases, J lost 3 bases, and 19 bases stayed unmatched. CDR3 sequence reads: CASSLDHIPTGGEGKNIQYF. The CDR3 coding sequence is TGCGCCAGCAGCTTAGATCATATACCTACAGGGGGAGAGGGCAAAAACATTCAGTACTTC.

V gene TRBV28 combines with J gene TRBJ2-4, with D perhaps TRBD2 (5 bases). The CDR3 is 13 amino acids. V lost 9 bases to trimming and J lost 0 bases, with 9 bases between them. From germline, CDR1 is MDHEN and CDR2 SYDVKM. The CDR3 DNA sequence: TGTGCCAGTTGTGAGGGAGCCAAAAACATTCAGTACTTC. It yields the protein CASCEGAKNIQYF.

The chain has TRBV5-8 and TRBJ1-2, with D perhaps matching TRBD1 (5 bases). CDR1 and CDR2 (germline): SGHTS, YDEGEE. V was clipped by 0 bases and J by 4 bases, with 10 bases between them. The CDR3 runs to 14 residues. CDR3 in DNA: TGTGCCAGCAGCTTGGAGGGGCGATCCTATGGCTACACCTTC. Translating it yields CASSLEGRSYGYTF.

The genes are TRBV2 and TRBJ2-2; 11 positions agree with TRBD2. V trimming: 6 bases; J trimming: 3 bases; junction bases outside the gene matches: 9. This CDR3 comprises 17 residues. Germline values: CDR1 SNHLY, CDR2 FYNNEI. This CDR3 is CASSGSPSGRYTGELFF. The CDR3 region has the DNA TGTGCCAGCAGCGGTTCGCCTAGCGGGAGGTACACCGGGGAGCTGTTTTTT.

The CDR3 sequence is CASTADRAPSYEQYF. CDR3 DNA sequence: TGTGCCAGCACCGCAGACAGGGCCCCATCCTACGAGCAGTACTTC. This chain joins TRBV11-2 and TRBJ2-7; 7 nucleotides line up with TRBD1. The germline V gene has CDR1 SGHAT and CDR2 FQNNGV. V lost 7 bases to trimming and J lost 1 base; unmatched junction nucleotides: 10. The CDR3 spans 15 residues.

In this sample, this clone turned up once. The chain links TRBV6-5 to TRBJ2-1, with 10 bases lining up with TRBD1. Germline V CDR1 and CDR2: MNHEY, SVGAGI. This CDR3 is 14 amino acids long. V shed 0 bases and J 9 bases; nucleotides not matched to a gene: 2. The CDR3 is CASSYSGQGTEQFF. The CDR3 DNA is TGTGCCAGCAGTTACTCGGGACAGGGGACTGAGCAGTTCTTC.

This chain uses TRBV19 with TRBJ1-4; 7 bases fit TRBD1. The V gene's germline CDR1 is LNHDA and CDR2 SQIVND (reference sequence). Germline trimming cut 1 base from V and 8 bases from J; bases unmatched to any gene: 4. The CDR3 has 14 amino acids. CDR3 region: CASSIGTGPEKLFF. The DNA of the CDR3 is TGTGCCAGTAGTATAGGGACAGGACCCGAAAAACTGTTTTTT.

The rearrangement joins TRBV15 to TRBJ2-7; a possible D gene is TRBD1 (6 bases). V lost 0 bases, J lost 2 bases, and 11 bases lay in between. The CDR3 length is 15 residues. Germline values: CDR1 LNHNV, CDR2 YYDKDF (reference sequence). CDR3 sequence: CATSRDIQGAYEQYF. CDR3 coding DNA: TGTGCCACCAGCAGAGATATACAGGGTGCCTACGAGCAGTACTTC.

This clone turned up a few times. V usage is TRBV30 and J usage is TRBJ1-1, with 7 positions matching TRBD1. The length of the CDR3 is 10 residues. The germline V gene encodes CDR1 GTSNPN and CDR2 SVGIG (reference sequence). The J segment lost 7 bases and the V segment lost 5 bases, leaving 1 base of the junction unmatched. In nucleotides, the CDR3 is TGTGCCTGGGGGACAGTTGAAGCTTTCTTT. This sequence encodes CAWGTVEAFF.

The chain couples TRBV7-2 to TRBJ2-7; weak D call: TRBD1 (5 bases). The CDR3 has 12 residues. Trimming removed 6 bases at V and 3 bases at J, with 9 bases between. CDR1 SGHTA and CDR2 FQGNSA come from the germline V gene. CDR3 nucleotides: TGTGCCAGCAGGGGTAGGGGCTACGAGCAGTACTTC. It specifies CASRGRGYEQYF. The whole variable domain, remainder taken from reference TRBV7-2 and TRBJ2-7, is GAGVSQSPSNKVTEKGKDVELRCDPISGHTALYWYRQSLGQGLEFLIYFQGNSAPDKSGLPSDRFSAERTGGSVSTLTIQRTQQEDSAVYLCASRGRGYEQYFGPGTRLTVT.

The V gene is TRBV7-2, the J gene TRBJ2-1; 7 bases line up with TRBD1. Germline assignment: CDR1 SGHTA and CDR2 FQGNSA. The V and J ends lost 1 base and 4 bases, in that order; junction bases with no gene match: 7. This CDR3 comprises 16 residues. The CDR3 DNA sequence: TGTGCCAGCAGCTTAGATCCAGGGGGAGTTTACAATGAGCAGTTCTTC. It is translated as CASSLDPGGVYNEQFF.

This clone showed up just a few times. The chain uses TRBV19 and TRBJ1-1; 12 bases line up with TRBD1. The CDR3 loop spans 15 amino acids. Germline CDR1 and CDR2: LNHDA and SQIVND (reference sequence). J was trimmed by 2 bases and V by 4 bases; bases with no gene match: 2. The DNA of the CDR3 is TGTGCCAGTAGTAAGGGACAGGGGGCCAACACTGAAGCTTTCTTT. It yields the protein CASSKGQGANTEAFF.

The rearrangement joins TRBV29-1 to TRBJ2-7; TRBD2 matches 8 bases. Trimming at V came to 6 bases and at J to 3 bases, leaving 13 bases not matched to a gene. Per germline, CDR1 SQVTM and CDR2 ANQGSEA. The CDR3 loop spans 15 amino acids. The CDR3, as DNA: TGCAGCGTCGTCGAAGGGAAGCGGGAGAGCTACGAGCAGTACTTC. This sequence encodes CSVVEGKRESYEQYF.